This T cell receptor (beta chain) was sequenced during a study of blood T cells in healthy people across ages. A J-beta primer mix and a sample-barcoded 5' primer were used in a second PCR of about 7 to 11 cycles. TCRdb passed the 5' RACE reads through MiXCR, listing each CDR3 protein once. This table has over 750,000 distinct CDR3 sequences, approximately 25% appearing once. V lost 7 bases and J 2 bases, leaving 10 bases between the germline ends. The CDR3 totals 13 residues. These same records also appear under a second study, on T cells of mothers and their children. That publication notes: All extracted RNA went into cDNA synthesis, approximately 1.5 ug per 15 ul. The yield was over 8.5 million TCR beta CDR3 reads from each mother and a few million from each child.

J is TRBJ2-3 and V is TRBV12-3 or TRBV12-4; D remains ambiguous. The receptor's source is a boy aged 10-17 years in good health. Specimen: blood. CDR3 sequence: CASTLGYTDTQYF. CDR3 DNA: TGTGCCAGCACGCTAGGGTACACAGATACGCAGTATTTT.